This T cell receptor (beta chain) appears in the sequencing data of a study of CD8+ T cells in alopecia areata (dated by TCRdb to 2017 to 2018). In the study overall: The treated patients took part in an open-label pilot trial in which moderate-to-severe alopecia areata was treated with oral tofacitinib at 5 to 10 mg twice daily. Tofacitinib was administered for 6 to 18 months, and 6 months of follow-up off drug were then conducted to assess delayed response and recurrence. Disease severity in treated patients was measured with the SALT score, which quantifies the percentage of affected scalp surface area. In both human patients and the C3H/HeJ mouse model, the study applied high-throughput TCRbeta sequencing to look at T cell clonal expansion in alopecia areata. On the human side, TCRbeta sequencing was run on scalp tissue and on sorted CD4+ and CD8+ peripheral blood T cells from healthy controls and from alopecia areata patients with either patchy or totalis/universalis disease. Patients on tofacitinib were biopsied at baseline and after 4 and 24 weeks of treatment, and several of the patients also had a later scalp biopsy. Scalp clonality was compared across normal scalp (n=4), patchy alopecia areata scalp (n=8), and alopecia totalis/universalis scalp (n=8). RNA came from the PAXgene miRNA kit for fixed scalp, the miRNeasy kit for PBMCs, and the RNeasy kit for mouse skin. TCRbeta CDR3 regions were amplified by immunoSEQ multiplex PCR with 35 Vbeta forward and 13 Jbeta reverse primers. The investigation overall reported the following: Unlike mouse skin, where gammadelta T cells dominate, normal human skin contains resident alphabeta T cells that get sequenced too, which complicates analysis of the scalp TCR repertoire. Higher clonality and more expanded CD8+ clones were observed in lesional scalp than in normal scalp, particularly in alopecia totalis/universalis, a finding suggestive of antigenic drive. Because the treated cohort was small and had only one nonresponder, larger studies are needed to examine links between baseline CD8+ expansion and response. Scalp clonality and the number of expanded CD8+ clones among the top 100 scalp clones were significantly decreased by tofacitinib. TCR sequences shared between patients were less clear than in mice, possibly partly because of HLA diversity in the patient population. During tofacitinib treatment, many expanded lesional clones remained in scalp and blood, and this persistence may partly explain relapse after treatment is stopped.

The library was produced with the immunoSEQ multiplex PCR assay. For TCR sequencing, RNA was extracted from every sample and reverse transcribed into cDNA to serve as template. SuperScript III was used to make first-strand cDNA, primed with a 2:1 mix of oligo-dT and random hexamers. A synthetic immune receptor repertoire was used to assess amplification bias, and residual bias was removed computationally. Per the authors' processing: Raw reads were preprocessed to remove errors, and CDR3 was defined by IMGT conventions from the conserved cysteine to phenylalanine. Clonality was computed as 1 minus the Shannon entropy, with the entropy normalized by log2 of the number of productive unique TCRs. Whether each scalp clone was CD4 or CD8 was inferred by checking scalp TCRbeta sequences against the CD4 and CD8 repertoires from sorted blood. TCRdb's version of the immuneACCESS table is confined to in-frame rearrangements and falls short of the full clone set. An unresolved V gene accounts for under half of the shortfall where checked; the remainder is of unknown origin. For V, J and clone size, that table is used; D and trimming come from the DNA. The sample table shows more than 200,000 clones, and over 60% are seen once. The top ten clonotypes cover 0.95% to 1.5% of the sample.

Interpreted using the paper, the treatment or condition label stands for: oral pan-JAK inhibitor, 5-10 mg twice daily. Lesional scalp punch biopsies and peripheral blood were collected from alopecia areata patients. After PBMCs were isolated by density centrifugation and stained for CD3, CD4 and CD8, a FACSAria was used to sort CD4+ and CD8+ T cells. Trimming leaves V shorter by 4 bases and J shorter by 7 bases, with the junction holding 6 bases beyond the gene matches. The CDR3 has 13 amino acids, counting the end cysteine and phenylalanine. The CDR3 DNA has 39 bases and is translated from base 1. The CDR1 and CDR2 encoded by the germline V gene are SQVTM and ANQGSEA. Points on this clone: The antigen this receptor binds is unknown. Within one base of it there is no much larger clone, and no base qualities were kept.

The specimen was CD4+ T cells sorted from blood, collected at week 44, from a patient treated with tofacitinib. The V and J genes are TRBV29-1 and TRBJ2-1, with 8 bases aligning to TRBD1. This clonotype originated in a human donor with alopecia areata. CDR3 reads: CSVADRVGNEQFF. In nucleotide form, the sequence is TGCAGCGTTGCGGACAGGGTAGGGAATGAGCAGTTCTTC.